This T cell receptor beta chain was profiled in a study of CD8 T cells in ankylosing spondylitis. Findings and limits, study-wide: What seemed typical of ankylosing spondylitis blood was a TCR beta motif built from several highly homologous variants. Clones linked with disease were CD8+ and fairly uncommon in the peripheral blood. Disease-linked clones reportedly concentrated significantly in matched ankylosing spondylitis synovial fluid. Both synovial fluid and blood in reactive arthritis had previously been reported to carry some motif variants.

Looked up from germline, CDR1 is SQVTM and CDR2 is ANQGSEA. This CDR3 spans 13 amino acids. V shed 7 bases and J shed 6 bases, with 19 bases lying between them. This clonotype showed up just a few times. The antigen is unknown. Each TCR beta library was made by quantitative 5'-RACE that incorporated molecular barcodes. TCRdb redid the calling of the 5' RACE reads with MiXCR, one entry per CDR3 protein. In the table there are roughly 700,000 distinct CDR3 sequences, 15% to 20% of which are singletons. The sequence was obtained from a male donor with ankylosing spondylitis. The sequencing input was blood, either unsorted or a sorted T cell fraction (not recorded which). The rearrangement uses TRBV29-1 and TRBJ2-7; tentative D call: TRBD2 (5 bases). The CDR3 reads CSGRRAGGGEQYF. CDR3 bases: TGCAGCGGCCGAAGGGCGGGTGGTGGCGAGCAGTACTTC.